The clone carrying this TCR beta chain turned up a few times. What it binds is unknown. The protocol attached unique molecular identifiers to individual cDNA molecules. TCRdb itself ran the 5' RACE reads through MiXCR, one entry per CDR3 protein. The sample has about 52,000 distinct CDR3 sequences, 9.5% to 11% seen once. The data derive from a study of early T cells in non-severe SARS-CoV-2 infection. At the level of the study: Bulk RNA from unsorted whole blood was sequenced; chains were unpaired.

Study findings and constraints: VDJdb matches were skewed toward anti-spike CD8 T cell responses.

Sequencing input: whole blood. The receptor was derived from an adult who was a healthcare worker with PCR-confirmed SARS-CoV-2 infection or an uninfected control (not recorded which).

The CDR3 spells CASSQDNPKTLSLDNTIYF. For the CDR3, the DNA is TGTGCCAGCAGCCAAGATAACCCGAAAACCCTATCTCTGGACAACACCATATATTTT. The chain links TRBV4-2 to TRBJ1-3; D not certain. With 0 bases removed from V and 7 bases from J, the gap between germline ends came to 25 bases. This CDR3 is built from 19 residues. Germline V lookup: CDR1 LGHNA, CDR2 YNFKEQ.